These 5 T cell receptor beta chains were sequenced from one sample in a study of T-cell reconstitution after alpha-beta-depleted transplantation in children. It was with unique molecular identifiers that the TCRbeta library was prepared. TCRdb reanalysed the PCR reads using MiXCR and keeps one entry per CDR3 protein. The sample includes fewer than 120,000 distinct CDR3 sequences, about 9.3% seen only once; the top ten take approximately 7.9%. The starting material was PBMCs from the stem cell graft donor, obtained from the stem cell graft. Receptors were obtained from a human donor who donated a stem cell graft to a child with acute lymphoblastic leukemia.

This clonotype was seen repeatedly, ten times or more. The rearrangement uses TRBV6-4 and TRBJ2-3, with 7 bases matching TRBD2. The germline CDR1 and CDR2 sequences are MRHNA and SNTAGT. Trimming at V came to 4 bases and at J to 6 bases, leaving 7 bases not matched to a gene. The CDR3 covers 14 residues. CDR3 protein: CASSGGGSMDTQYF. The CDR3 DNA sequence: TGTGCCAGCAGTGGAGGCGGGAGTATGGATACGCAGTATTTT.

This clonotype was found many times. The rearrangement links TRBV7-8 to TRBJ2-5; D call uncertain. The CDR3 is 11 residues long. Germline V gene lookup returns CDR1 SGHVS and CDR2 FQNEAQ. The V end lost 5 bases, the J end lost 3 bases, and 4 bases lay between the germline ends. The CDR3 nucleotides are TGTGCCAGCAGCCGAGAAGAGACCCAGTACTTC. This encodes CASSREETQYF.

This clonotype was seen ten or more times. The chain joins TRBV9 to TRBJ2-7; possibly TRBD1 or TRBD2 for D (5 bases each). V was clipped by 0 bases and J by 7 bases, with 11 bases between them. The CDR3 consists of 13 residues. Germline CDR1 reads SGDLS; CDR2 reads YYNGEE. The CDR3 bases are TGTGCCAGCAGCGTAGGAGGGGCTGGGGAGCAGTACTTC. Encoded protein: CASSVGGAGEQYF.

This clonotype was counted ten times or more. The chain has TRBV2 and TRBJ2-7; TRBD1 aligns across 9 bases. The CDR3 sequence is 15 residues long. CDR1 is SNHLY, CDR2 FYNNEI, per germline. Losses at the gene ends were 6 bases for V and 0 bases for J; bases not matched to a gene: 6. The CDR3 nucleotides are TGTGCCAGCAGATCCGGGACAGGGATCTCCTACGAGCAGTACTTC. It specifies CASRSGTGISYEQYF.

This clonotype was detected ten times or more. The chain carries TRBV27 and TRBJ2-2; the D gene is possibly TRBD2 (6 bases). V was trimmed by 3 bases and J by 0 bases, leaving 17 bases between them. The germline CDR1 and CDR2 sequences are MNHEY and SMNVEV (reference sequence). The CDR3 runs 18 residues. DNA for the CDR3: TGTGCCAGCAGTTTGCCTTCAACTAGCACCGCGAACACCGGGGAGCTGTTTTTT. Translation gives CASSLPSTSTANTGELFF.